Following are 27 T cell receptor beta chains from one sample sequenced in a study of blood T cell repertoires in COVID-19. TCRdb keeps only in-frame clones here, not all; method: immunoSEQ multiplex PCR. The table has a few hundred thousand clones, 85% seen once. The sample consisted of peripheral blood. Receptor source: a woman between 18 and 29 years old with acute or convalescent COVID-19.

To note about this clone: Different DNA sequences within this sample yield the same CDR3. This rearrangement joins TRBV19 to TRBJ1-1; 9 positions agree with TRBD1. Germline assignment: CDR1 LNHDA and CDR2 SQIVND (reference sequence). Trimming cost V 6 bases and J 3 bases; bases outside gene matches: 2. The CDR3 length is 13 residues. The CDR3 nucleotides are TGTGCCAGTAGCCGGGACAGGGACACTGAAGCTTTCTTT. As protein: CASSRDRDTEAFF. The full variable domain, in which reference TRBV19 and TRBJ1-1 provide the parts outside the CDR3, is DGGITQSPKYLFRKEGQNVTLSCEQNLNHDAMYWYRQDPGQGLRLIYYSQIVNDFQKGDIAEGYSVSREKKESFPLTVTSAQKNPTAFYLCASSRDRDTEAFFGQGTRLTVV.

Only one count was recorded for this clone. V and J are TRBV9 and TRBJ1-2; no firm D call. V shed 0 bases and J shed 7 bases, with 19 bases lying between them. From germline, CDR1 is SGDLS and CDR2 YYNGEE. The CDR3 runs 16 residues. DNA of the CDR3: TGTGCCAGCAGCGTAGAGGAGGTGTTTATTCGTGGTGGCTACACCTTC. Protein sequence: CASSVEEVFIRGGYTF.

Comments on this clone: Other DNA sequences in this sample translate to the same CDR3. The chain recombines TRBV12-5 with TRBJ1-1; 9 bases map to TRBD1. The V segment lost 4 bases and the J segment 2 bases; nucleotides outside the gene matches: 5. Germline CDR1 reads LGHNT; CDR2 reads FRNRAP. This CDR3 comprises 15 residues. CDR3 sequence (DNA): TGTGCTAGTGGTTCCGGACAGGGGAAAAACACTGAAGCTTTCTTT. Amino acids: CASGSGQGKNTEAFF.

The V call is TRBV4-2, the J call TRBJ2-1; 12 nucleotides agree with TRBD2. Trimming removed 4 bases from V and 7 bases from J; junction bases left unmatched: 5. This CDR3 spans 15 amino acids. Germline V gives CDR1 LGHNA, CDR2 YNFKEQ. The CDR3 protein is CASSLLAGGKNEQFF. CDR3 sequence (DNA): TGTGCCAGCAGCCTACTAGCGGGGGGTAAAAATGAGCAGTTCTTC.

The J gene is TRBJ2-7, the V gene TRBV5-1; no clear D. The CDR3 contains 14 residues. Trimming shortened V by 3 bases and J by 0 bases, and 10 bases separated the two germline ends. The germline V gene encodes CDR1 SGHRS and CDR2 YFSETQ. Written as DNA, the CDR3 is TGCGCCAGCAGCTCCGTGTTGAGCTCCTACGAGCAGTACTTC. Its protein product is CASSSVLSSYEQYF.

This chain uses TRBV9 with TRBJ1-1, with 7 bases lining up with TRBD1. V was clipped by 0 bases and J by 7 bases; unmatched bases: 9. The CDR3 spans 15 residues. Germline V gives CDR1 SGDLS, CDR2 YYNGEE. CDR3 bases: TGTGCCAGCAGCGTAGGGGCGAGGGGGCAAGGTGAAGCTTTCTTT. Its translation: CASSVGARGQGEAFF.

The rearrangement joins TRBV19 to TRBJ1-2, with D possibly being TRBD1 (6 bases). The germline gives CDR1 LNHDA, CDR2 SQIVND (reference sequence). The V end was cut by 2 bases, the J end by 7 bases, with 17 bases between. The CDR3 is made up of 15 amino acids. The CDR3 DNA is TGTGCCAGTAGTATACCCCTTACAGGGTCCGTTGGCTACACCTTC. Its translation: CASSIPLTGSVGYTF.

The J gene is TRBJ1-1, the V gene TRBV27, with a tentative D call TRBD1 (6 bases). This CDR3 spans 13 amino acids. Trimming removed 5 bases at V and 1 base at J, with 8 bases between. The V gene's germline CDR1 is MNHEY and CDR2 SMNVEV (reference sequence). The CDR3 coding sequence is TGTGCCAGCAGTATGACAGGGAACACTGAAGCTTTCTTT. The encoded protein is CASSMTGNTEAFF.

This chain joins TRBV28 and TRBJ1-6; D uncertain. CDR3 length equals 12 residues. Germline CDR1 is MDHEN and CDR2 is SYDVKM. V lost 2 bases and J lost 13, with 9 bases in between. The CDR3 spells CASSLKNFPLHF. The CDR3 DNA reads as TGTGCCAGCAGTTTAAAGAACTTTCCCCTCCACTTT.

This clone occurred once. The chain recombines TRBV6-5 with TRBJ1-6; D gene unclear. Germline lookup yields CDR1 MNHEY and CDR2 SVGAGI. V gave up 2 bases and J gave up 8 bases, with 7 bases separating them. The CDR3 has 13 residues. The chain's CDR3 is CASSYLTDSPLHF. The DNA for the CDR3 is TGTGCCAGCAGTTACCTTACGGATTCACCCCTCCACTTT.

The V gene is TRBV5-1, the J gene TRBJ2-1; 8 bases line up with TRBD2. This CDR3 is built from 14 residues. J gave up 6 bases and V 2 bases, and 4 bases lay outside the gene matches. Germline V CDR1 and CDR2: SGHRS, YFSETQ. The CDR3 reads CASSLLADLNEQFF. CDR3 nucleotide sequence: TGCGCCAGCAGCTTACTAGCGGACCTCAATGAGCAGTTCTTC.

With respect to this clone: A single base separates this from a much larger clone, so it may be a read error. The chain carries TRBV5-4 and TRBJ2-2, with 11 bases matching TRBD1. Germline assignment: CDR1 SGHNT and CDR2 YYREEE (reference sequence). The CDR3 contains 15 residues. The J segment lost 4 bases and the V segment lost 3 bases, leaving 2 bases of the junction unmatched. Here the CDR3 DNA reads TGTGCCAGCAGCTCCGGGACAGGGGGCACCGGGGAGCTGTTTTTT. Translated: CASSSGTGGTGELFF.

This clone was seen only once. The rearrangement joins TRBV7-3 to TRBJ2-1; 7 positions match TRBD1. Germline V lookup: CDR1 SGHTA, CDR2 FQGTGA. This CDR3 region has 15 residues. V shed 4 bases and J 4 bases; nucleotides not matched to a gene: 7. CDR3 sequence: CASSYDRENYNEQFF. DNA for the CDR3: TGTGCCAGCAGCTATGACAGGGAGAATTACAATGAGCAGTTCTTC.

This rearrangement joins TRBV3-1 (or the pseudogene TRBV3-2) to TRBJ2-3; D is perhaps TRBD2 (6 bases). Trimming took 0 bases from V and 6 from J, leaving 19 bases between them. The germline CDR1 and CDR2 sequences are LGHDT and YNNKEL (reference sequence). CDR3 length equals 17 residues. Here the CDR3 reads CASSQERGVRSWDTQYF. CDR3 DNA sequence: TGTGCCAGCAGCCAAGAACGCGGGGTGCGCTCATGGGATACGCAGTATTTT.

This chain uses TRBV4-1 with TRBJ2-3; 11 bases agree with TRBD2. Germline V lookup: CDR1 MGHRA, CDR2 YSYEKL. The CDR3 length is 16 residues. With 6 bases clipped from V and 4 bases from J, the junction kept 9 bases outside the gene matches. The CDR3 DNA reads as TGCGCCAGCAGTCAAACCGGGACTAGCGGTGCAGATACGCAGTATTTT. Translating it yields CASSQTGTSGADTQYF.

This sequence joins TRBV24-1 and TRBJ1-5, with 7 bases fitting TRBD1. V was pared by 2 bases and J by 0 bases, with 6 bases of the junction left unmatched. From germline, CDR1 is KGHDR and CDR2 SFDVKD. There are 17 residues in the CDR3. The CDR3 DNA reads as TGTGCCACCAGTGATTCCGGGACAGAGACTAGCAATCAGCCCCAGCATTTT. This sequence encodes CATSDSGTETSNQPQHF.

This chain's CDR3 is CASRRSGNPSYNEQFF. Here the CDR3 DNA reads TGTGCCAGCAGGAGATCCGGGAATCCCTCCTACAATGAGCAGTTCTTC. The chain has TRBV9 and TRBJ2-1, with D possibly TRBD2 on 5 matching bases. From germline, CDR1 is SGDLS and CDR2 YYNGEE. This CDR3 region has 16 residues. V shed 5 bases and J shed 0 bases, with 15 bases lying between them.

The V gene is TRBV21-1, the J gene TRBJ1-4; the table's D call TRBD1 went unverified against the DNA. TRBV21-1 is described as a pseudogene. This CDR3 comprises 17 residues. The CDR3 is CASSKGGQIPTNEKLFF. In DNA form, the CDR3 reads TGTGCCAGCAGCAAAGGCGGACAGATACCAACTAATGAAAAACTGTTTTTT.

This chain uses TRBV19 with TRBJ1-1, with D perhaps matching TRBD1 (6 bases). The germline CDR1 and CDR2 sequences are LNHDA and SQIVND (reference sequence). V lost 6 bases and J 0 bases, leaving 17 bases between the germline ends. The CDR3 extends over 16 amino acids. CDR3 residues: CASSQRGPGVNTEAFF. CDR3 DNA: TGTGCCAGTAGCCAACGGGGCCCAGGGGTGAACACTGAAGCTTTCTTT.

The chain uses TRBV5-1 and TRBJ1-3; 11 bases are a match to TRBD1. The CDR3 is 18 amino acids. Germline CDR1 SGHRS, CDR2 YFSETQ. J was trimmed by 0 bases and V by 1 base; bases with no gene match: 6. This CDR3 is CASSLRDRGSFSGNTIYF. The CDR3 region has the DNA TGCGCCAGCAGCTTGAGGGACAGGGGGTCCTTCTCTGGAAACACCATATATTTT.

The chain is built from TRBV2 and TRBJ2-5; 9 nucleotides agree with TRBD2. Germline trimming cut 9 bases from V and 5 bases from J; bases unmatched to any gene: 7. This CDR3 has 13 residues. The germline V gene has CDR1 SNHLY and CDR2 FYNNEI. This CDR3 is CASQREAGETQYF. For the CDR3, the DNA is TGTGCCAGTCAGCGGGAGGCAGGGGAGACCCAGTACTTC.

The chain joins TRBV6-5 to TRBJ2-7; TRBD1 matches at 12 bases. Germline-derived CDR1 and CDR2 are MNHEY and SVGAGI. The CDR3 is made up of 16 amino acids. Trimming took 2 bases from V and 3 from J; bases not matched to a gene: 5. This chain's CDR3 is CASSYAGQGAFYEQYF. The CDR3 nucleotides read TGTGCCAGCAGTTACGCGGGACAGGGGGCCTTCTACGAGCAGTACTTC.

In its sample, this clone was seen a few times. This could be a read error, since a much larger clone is one nucleotide away. This chain connects TRBV27 to TRBJ1-2, with TRBD1 matching 8 bases. The CDR3 spans 11 residues. Germline V gene sequence: CDR1 MNHEY, CDR2 SMNVEV (reference sequence). Trimming at V came to 6 bases and at J to 8 bases, leaving 2 bases not matched to a gene. The CDR3 here is CASSQGAGYTF. The CDR3 nucleotides read TGTGCCAGCAGCCAGGGGGCGGGCTACACCTTC.

V is TRBV7-2 and J is TRBJ1-3; the match to TRBD1 covers 12 bases. This CDR3 is built from 17 residues. Losses at the gene ends were 1 base for V and 0 bases for J; bases not matched to a gene: 1. CDR1 is SGHTA, CDR2 FQGNSA, per germline. The CDR3 region has the DNA TGTGCCAGCAGCTTAGGGGGACAGGGGGCCTCTGGAAACACCATATATTTT. Residues: CASSLGGQGASGNTIYF.

The chain couples TRBV6-5 to TRBJ1-4, with D possibly being TRBD1 (6 bases). Trimming took off 0 bases at V and 7 bases at J, with 12 bases between the two ends. The CDR3 runs to 15 residues. The germline CDR1 and CDR2 sequences are MNHEY and SVGAGI. The CDR3 protein is CASSYSGVGGEKLFF. The CDR3 DNA reads as TGTGCCAGCAGTTACTCAGGGGTAGGGGGTGAAAAACTGTTTTTT.

The CDR3, as DNA: TGTGCCAGCAGCTTTGGCACGGCGGGGGAGCAGTACTTC. Its translation is CASSFGTAGEQYF. This chain connects TRBV5-4 to TRBJ2-7, with D maybe TRBD2 (6 bases). Trimming shortened V by 2 bases and J by 7 bases, and 13 bases separated the two germline ends. This CDR3 has 13 amino acids. Germline V gene sequence: CDR1 SGHNT, CDR2 YYREEE (reference sequence).

This chain connects TRBV5-6 to TRBJ1-2; the match to TRBD1 covers 9 bases. V trimming: 7 bases; J trimming: 6 bases; junction bases outside the gene matches: 22. Germline CDR1 and CDR2: SGHDT and YYEEEE. The length of the CDR3 is 18 residues. Here the CDR3 reads CASGEVDGTGSKLDGYTF. CDR3 coding DNA: TGTGCCAGCGGCGAGGTCGACGGGACAGGGAGTAAGCTAGATGGCTACACCTTC.